This T cell receptor beta chain was retrieved from a study of Graves' ophthalmopathy and Graves' hyperthyroidism. Germline CDR1 SGHTA, CDR2 FQGTGA. The CDR3 has 15 amino acids. Trimming shortened V by 2 bases and J by 7 bases, and 14 bases separated the two germline ends. Amplification targeted the TCR beta CDR3 regions, with RNA transcripts as the source material. The library came from an HTBI-primed first-round RT-PCR and a second-round multiplex PCR. TCRdb passed the multiplex PCR reads through MiXCR, listing each CDR3 protein once. Of about 620,000 distinct CDR3 sequences listed, approximately 21% were seen once; the top ten hold approximately 7.7%. This clonotype was recorded many times.

The sample consisted of peripheral blood. The receptor was derived from a woman aged 18-29 years with stable Graves' hyperthyroidism. Some clones in this sample may be carry-over from other donors' samples. The chain is built from TRBV7-3 and TRBJ2-2; D is tentatively TRBD1 or TRBD2 (6 bases each). The CDR3 region is CASSLGLGGSGELFF. Here the CDR3 DNA reads TGTGCCAGCAGCTTAGGTCTGGGGGGCAGCGGGGAGCTGTTTTTT.